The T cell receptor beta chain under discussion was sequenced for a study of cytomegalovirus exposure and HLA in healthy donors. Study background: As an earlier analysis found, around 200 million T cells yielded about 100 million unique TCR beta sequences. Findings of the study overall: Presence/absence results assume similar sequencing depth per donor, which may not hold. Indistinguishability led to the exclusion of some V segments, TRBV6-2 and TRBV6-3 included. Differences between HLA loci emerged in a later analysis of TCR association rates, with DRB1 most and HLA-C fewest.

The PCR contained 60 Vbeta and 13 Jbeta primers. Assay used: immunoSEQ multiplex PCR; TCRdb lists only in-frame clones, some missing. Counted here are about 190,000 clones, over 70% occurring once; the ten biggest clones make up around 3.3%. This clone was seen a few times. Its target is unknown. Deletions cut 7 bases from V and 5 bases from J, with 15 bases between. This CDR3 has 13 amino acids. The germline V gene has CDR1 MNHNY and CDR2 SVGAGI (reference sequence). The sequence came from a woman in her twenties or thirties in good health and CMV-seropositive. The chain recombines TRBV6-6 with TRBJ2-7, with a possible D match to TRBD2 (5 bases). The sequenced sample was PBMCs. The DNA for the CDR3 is TGTGCCAGCAATGCCATGAGGGTTGACGAGCAGTACTTC. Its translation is CASNAMRVDEQYF.